Following are 5 T cell receptor beta chains from one sample sequenced in a study of blood T cell repertoires in COVID-19. Profiling relied on immunoSEQ multiplex PCR, and the TCRdb table lists in-frame clones only, not all of them. This sample has some 460,000 clones, with around 90% found just once. The specimen sequenced was PBMCs or T cells enriched from blood (not recorded which). Source of these receptors: a young woman who had recovered from COVID-19.

In its sample, this clone was seen a few times. The chain has TRBV4-1 and TRBJ1-5, with TRBD1 as a possible D gene (5 bases). There are 14 residues in the CDR3. The V gene lost 4 bases and the J gene lost 6 bases, with 13 bases spanning the gap. CDR1 and CDR2 (germline): MGHRA, YSYEKL. In DNA, the CDR3 is TGCGCCAGCAGCCCCCTGCAGGGCAGTCAGCCCCAGCATTTT. Its translation: CASSPLQGSQPQHF.

The chain links TRBV19 to TRBJ1-2; D perhaps matches TRBD1 (5 bases). Germline V gene lookup returns CDR1 LNHDA and CDR2 SQIVND (reference sequence). The CDR3 consists of 18 residues. V lost 5 bases to trimming and J lost 6 bases, with 28 bases between them. The CDR3 protein is CASSGSGGDLQGRHGYTF. The CDR3 DNA reads as TGTGCCAGTAGTGGTTCCGGGGGAGACCTCCAGGGTCGCCATGGCTACACCTTC.

This chain links TRBV6-5 with TRBJ1-6, with a weak D call TRBD1 (6 bases). In germline, CDR1 is MNHEY, CDR2 SVGAGI. The V end was cut by 5 bases, the J end by 8 bases, with 13 bases between. This CDR3 region has 14 residues. CDR3 residues: CASSTQGLHSPLHF. The CDR3 nucleotides read TGTGCCAGCAGTACGCAGGGGTTGCATTCACCCCTCCACTTT.

This clone was recorded only once. This chain connects TRBV18 to TRBJ1-6; 8 positions match TRBD1. This CDR3 is 17 amino acids long. Unmatched junction bases numbered 4, after V lost 3 bases and J lost 0 bases. Germline CDR1 reads KGHSH; CDR2 reads LQKENI. The CDR3 DNA is TGTGCCAGCTCACCGGACAGGGTACGCTCCTATAATTCACCCCTCCACTTT. Protein product: CASSPDRVRSYNSPLHF.

This chain uses TRBV10-1 with TRBJ2-4; D is unclear. V gave up 8 bases and J gave up 0 bases, with 14 bases separating them. This CDR3 is 15 amino acids long. CDR1 is WNHNN, CDR2 SYGVQD, per germline (reference sequence). The CDR3, as DNA: TGCGCCAGCCTCTCGAGGAGACTAGCCAAAAACATTCAGTACTTC. It is translated as CASLSRRLAKNIQYF.